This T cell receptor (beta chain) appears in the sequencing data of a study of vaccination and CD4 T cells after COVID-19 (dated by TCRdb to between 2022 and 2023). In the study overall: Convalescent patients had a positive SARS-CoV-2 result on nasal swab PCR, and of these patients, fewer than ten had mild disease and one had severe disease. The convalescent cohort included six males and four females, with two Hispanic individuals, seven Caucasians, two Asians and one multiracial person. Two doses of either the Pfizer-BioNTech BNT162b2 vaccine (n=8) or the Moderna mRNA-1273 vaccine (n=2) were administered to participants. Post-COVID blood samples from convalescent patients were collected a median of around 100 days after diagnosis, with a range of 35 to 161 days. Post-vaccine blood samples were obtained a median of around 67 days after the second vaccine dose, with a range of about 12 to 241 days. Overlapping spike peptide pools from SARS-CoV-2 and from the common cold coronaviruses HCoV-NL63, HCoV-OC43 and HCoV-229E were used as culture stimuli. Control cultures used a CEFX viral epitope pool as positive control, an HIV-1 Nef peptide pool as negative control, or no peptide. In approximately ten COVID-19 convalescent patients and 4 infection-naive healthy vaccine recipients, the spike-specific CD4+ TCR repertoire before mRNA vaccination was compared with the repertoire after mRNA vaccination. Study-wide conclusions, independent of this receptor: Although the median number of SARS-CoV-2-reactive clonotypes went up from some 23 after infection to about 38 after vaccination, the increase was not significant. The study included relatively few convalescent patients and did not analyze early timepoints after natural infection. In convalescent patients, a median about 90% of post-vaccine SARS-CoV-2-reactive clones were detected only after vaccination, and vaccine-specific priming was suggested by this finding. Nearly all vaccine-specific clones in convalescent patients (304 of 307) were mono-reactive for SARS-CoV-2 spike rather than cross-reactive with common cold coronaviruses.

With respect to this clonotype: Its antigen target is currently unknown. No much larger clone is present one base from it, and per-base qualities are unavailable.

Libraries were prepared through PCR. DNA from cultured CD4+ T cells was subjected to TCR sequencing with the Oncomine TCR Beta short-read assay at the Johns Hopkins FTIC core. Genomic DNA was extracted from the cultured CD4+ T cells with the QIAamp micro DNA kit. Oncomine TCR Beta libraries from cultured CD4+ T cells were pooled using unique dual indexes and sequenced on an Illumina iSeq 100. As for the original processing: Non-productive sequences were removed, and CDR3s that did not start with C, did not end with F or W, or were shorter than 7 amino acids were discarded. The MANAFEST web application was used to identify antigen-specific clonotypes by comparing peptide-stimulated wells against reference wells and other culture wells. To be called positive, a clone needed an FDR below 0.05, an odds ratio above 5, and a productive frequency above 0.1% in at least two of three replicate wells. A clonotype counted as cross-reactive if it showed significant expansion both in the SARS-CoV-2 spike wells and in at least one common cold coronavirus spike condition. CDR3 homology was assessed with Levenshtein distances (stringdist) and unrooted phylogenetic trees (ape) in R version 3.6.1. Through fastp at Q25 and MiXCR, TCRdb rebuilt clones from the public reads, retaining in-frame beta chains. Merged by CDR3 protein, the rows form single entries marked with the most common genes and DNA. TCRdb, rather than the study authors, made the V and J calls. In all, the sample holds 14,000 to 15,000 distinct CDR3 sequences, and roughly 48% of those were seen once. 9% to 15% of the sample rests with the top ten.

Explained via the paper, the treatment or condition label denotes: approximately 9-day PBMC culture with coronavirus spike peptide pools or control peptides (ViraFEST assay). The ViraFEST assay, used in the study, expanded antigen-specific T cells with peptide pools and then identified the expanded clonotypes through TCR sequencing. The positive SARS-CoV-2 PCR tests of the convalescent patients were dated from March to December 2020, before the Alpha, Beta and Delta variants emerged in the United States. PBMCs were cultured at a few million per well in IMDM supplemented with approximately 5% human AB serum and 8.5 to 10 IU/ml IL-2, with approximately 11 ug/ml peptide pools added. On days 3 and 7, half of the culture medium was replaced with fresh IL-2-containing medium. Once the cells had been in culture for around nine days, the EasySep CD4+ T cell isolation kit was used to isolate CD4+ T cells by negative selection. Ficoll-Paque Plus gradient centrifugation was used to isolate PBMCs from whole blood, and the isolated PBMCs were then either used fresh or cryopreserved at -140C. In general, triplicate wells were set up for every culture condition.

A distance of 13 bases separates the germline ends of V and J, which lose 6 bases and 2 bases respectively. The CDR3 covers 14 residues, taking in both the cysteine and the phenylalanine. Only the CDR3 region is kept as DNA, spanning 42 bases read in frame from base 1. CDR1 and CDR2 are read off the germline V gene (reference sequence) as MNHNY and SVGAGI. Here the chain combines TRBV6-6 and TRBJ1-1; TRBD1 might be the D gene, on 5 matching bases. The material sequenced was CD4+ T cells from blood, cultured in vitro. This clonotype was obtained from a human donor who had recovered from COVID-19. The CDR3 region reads CASSEPGLNTEAFF. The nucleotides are TGTGCCAGCAGCGAACCGGGACTTAACACTGAAGCTTTCTTT.